The next 32 T cell receptor beta chains were all read from a single sample in a study of CD8 T cell repertoires and HIV-1 epitope variants. For these receptors, no antigen is known. Assay used: immunoSEQ multiplex PCR; TCRdb lists only in-frame clones, some missing. The sample yields around 5,100 clones, approximately 66% seen once. The source material was cultured CD8+ T cells derived from PBMCs. The receptors were sampled from a male donor with HIV.

V gene TRBV7-6 combines with J gene TRBJ2-2; no reliable D call. V lost 4 bases and J 5 bases, leaving 20 bases between the germline ends. The germline V gene has CDR1 SGHVS and CDR2 FNYEAQ. The CDR3 extends over 17 amino acids. The CDR3 DNA is TGTGCCAGCAGCTCCGATTTGACCGAACTGGGGACCGGGGAGCTGTTTTTT. Protein product: CASSSDLTELGTGELFF.

The V call is TRBV28, the J call TRBJ2-2, with TRBD2 as a possible D gene (5 bases). CDR1 and CDR2 (germline): MDHEN, SYDVKM. The CDR3 runs to 15 residues. V was clipped by 3 bases and J by 4 bases, with 12 bases between them. CDR3 bases: TGTGCCAGCAGTTTTCTTGGTCGGGGCACCGGGGAGCTGTTTTTT. Translating it yields CASSFLGRGTGELFF.

The V call is TRBV30, the J call TRBJ2-5; D unclear. Germline CDR1 GTSNPN, CDR2 SVGIG (reference sequence). This CDR3 comprises 12 residues. Trimming removed 1 base from V and 5 bases from J, with 8 bases in between. The DNA for the CDR3 is TGTGCCTGGAGTGCGGTCCGGGAGACCCAGTACTTC. It yields the protein CAWSAVRETQYF.

This rearrangement joins TRBV13 to TRBJ1-1; D unresolved. CDR1 and CDR2 (germline): PRHDT, FYEKMQ (reference sequence). The germline V and J ends were trimmed by 5 bases and 1 base, with 8 bases remaining between them. This CDR3 region has 13 residues. The CDR3 loop is CASSITANTEAFF. CDR3 coding DNA: TGTGCCAGCAGCATTACAGCGAACACTGAAGCTTTCTTT.

This CDR3 is CASTYRGGANTGELFF. For the CDR3, the DNA is TGTGCCAGCACCTACCGAGGGGGGGCGAACACCGGGGAGCTGTTTTTT. This sequence joins TRBV7-2 and TRBJ2-2, with TRBD2 as a possible D gene (7 bases). This CDR3 is built from 16 residues. Germline lookup yields CDR1 SGHTA and CDR2 FQGNSA. V dropped 7 bases and J dropped 0 bases, with 15 bases sitting between them.

This chain links TRBV2 with TRBJ1-5; 11 bases match TRBD1. This CDR3 contains 16 residues. Germline V lookup: CDR1 SNHLY, CDR2 FYNNEI. V was pared by 6 bases and J by 3 bases, with 7 bases of the junction left unmatched. DNA of the CDR3: TGTGCCAGCAGGGCTGGGACAGGGGGATTCAATCAGCCCCAGCATTTT. Translation: CASRAGTGGFNQPQHF.

The chain employs TRBV9 and TRBJ2-2; 7 bases match TRBD1. The germline gives CDR1 SGDLS, CDR2 YYNGEE. The ends lost 0 bases at V and 7 bases at J; junction bases unmatched: 3. The CDR3 has 14 residues. CDR3 in amino acids: CASSVDTGDGELFF. Written as DNA, the CDR3 is TGTGCCAGCAGCGTAGATACAGGGGACGGGGAGCTGTTTTTT.

V and J are TRBV10-3 and TRBJ2-3; D possibly uses TRBD1 or TRBD2 (5 bases each). Germline V gene sequence: CDR1 ENHRY, CDR2 SYGVKD. The CDR3 has 17 amino acids. Between the trimmed V and J ends, which lost 0 bases and 2 bases, there was a span of 15 bases. CDR3 loop: CAISESPGRRDTDTQYF. The CDR3 DNA reads as TGTGCCATCAGTGAGTCGCCGGGACGCCGGGACACAGATACGCAGTATTTT.

The chain carries TRBV2 and TRBJ2-7, with TRBD2 identical over 8 bases. Losses at the gene ends were 4 bases for V and 0 bases for J; bases not matched to a gene: 5. Germline loops: CDR1 SNHLY, CDR2 FYNNEI. The CDR3 contains 15 residues. The CDR3, as DNA: TGTGCCAGCAGTGGACTAGCGCCGAGCTCCTACGAGCAGTACTTC. This gives the protein CASSGLAPSSYEQYF.

This chain links TRBV9 with TRBJ1-1; 7 bases line up with TRBD1. The CDR3 runs 13 residues. V trimming: 0 bases; J trimming: 4 bases; junction bases outside the gene matches: 0. Looked up from germline, CDR1 is SGDLS and CDR2 is YYNGEE. The CDR3 region has the DNA TGTGCCAGCAGCGTAGACAGGGGCACTGAAGCTTTCTTT. Its protein is CASSVDRGTEAFF.

The J gene is TRBJ2-6, the V gene TRBV5-1, with no clear D. The CDR3 is 15 residues long. Trimming left V 3 bases short and J 0 bases short, with 7 bases between. Germline V gene sequence: CDR1 SGHRS, CDR2 YFSETQ. In DNA form, the CDR3 reads TGCGCCAGCAGCTCTCAGAGCTCTGGGGCCAACGTCCTGACTTTC. Translation gives CASSSQSSGANVLTF.

Only a few counts were recorded for this clone. The rearrangement links TRBV4-1 to TRBJ2-7; no reliable D call. The CDR3 is made up of 14 amino acids. Germline values: CDR1 MGHRA, CDR2 YSYEKL. The ends were cut back, 5 bases at V and 2 bases at J, with 13 bases in the middle. The CDR3 sequence is CASSSIIGTYEQYF. CDR3 DNA sequence: TGCGCCAGCAGCTCAATCATAGGGACCTACGAGCAGTACTTC.

This clone was detected only a few times. CDR3 protein: CASSPEGWGGYTF. Written as DNA, the CDR3 is TGTGCCAGCAGCCCGGAGGGTTGGGGGGGCTACACCTTC. The V gene is TRBV7-6, the J gene TRBJ1-2, with D possibly being TRBD1 (5 bases). The CDR3 sequence is 13 residues long. CDR1 SGHVS and CDR2 FNYEAQ come from the germline V gene. V gave up 5 bases and J gave up 8 bases, with 15 bases separating them.

The chain uses TRBV28 and TRBJ1-5, with D perhaps TRBD1 (6 bases). Trimming shortened V by 7 bases and J by 0 bases, and 22 bases separated the two germline ends. CDR3 length: 18 residues. CDR1 and CDR2 from the germline V gene are MDHEN and SYDVKM. Here the CDR3 reads CASITIPADSYSNQPQHF. The DNA for the CDR3 is TGTGCCAGCATCACCATCCCAGCGGACAGTTATAGCAATCAGCCCCAGCATTTT.

The chain has TRBV4-3 and TRBJ1-1; D remains unclear. V lost 1 base to trimming and J lost 1 base, with 7 bases between them. The germline gives CDR1 LGHNA, CDR2 YSLEER. The CDR3 covers 14 residues. CDR3 DNA: TGCGCCAGCAGCCAAGGAGGAAGGAACACTGAAGCTTTCTTT. Translation gives CASSQGGRNTEAFF.

Comment on this clone: A far larger clone is one base from this, pointing to a likely read error. V and J are TRBV1 and TRBJ1-2. TRBV1 is marked as a pseudogene. This CDR3 has 16 amino acids. This chain's CDR3 is CTSSQDPPDLDYGYTF. The CDR3 bases are TGCACCAGCAGCCAAGATCCCCCAGACTTGGACTATGGCTACACCTTC.

The V call is TRBV6-5, the J call TRBJ2-1, with D perhaps TRBD1 (6 bases). Germline V gene lookup returns CDR1 MNHEY and CDR2 SVGAGI. There are 13 residues in the CDR3. The ends were cut back, 6 bases at V and 8 bases at J, with 14 bases in the middle. CDR3 DNA sequence: TGTGCCAGCAGACAGGGATGGCTGGATGAGCAGTTCTTC. This encodes CASRQGWLDEQFF.

The chain links TRBV5-6 to TRBJ1-5; the D gene is possibly TRBD1 (6 bases). V lost 4 bases, J lost 2 bases, and 16 bases lay in between. This CDR3 region has 16 residues. CDR1 SGHDT and CDR2 YYEEEE come from the germline V gene. CDR3 loop: CASSRFNGGGNQPQHF. CDR3 nucleotides: TGTGCCAGCAGCCGATTTAATGGGGGCGGCAATCAGCCCCAGCATTTT. The full variable domain, rest sourced from reference TRBV5-6 and TRBJ1-5, is DAGVTQSPTHLIKTRGQQVTLRCSPKSGHDTVSWYQQALGQGPQFIFQYYEEEERQRGNFPDRFSGHQFPNYSSELNVNALLLGDSALYLCASSRFNGGGNQPQHFGDGTRLSIL.

The V call is TRBV29-1, the J call TRBJ2-1, with 10 bases identical to TRBD1. The CDR3 spans 14 residues. Looked up from germline, CDR1 is SQVTM and CDR2 is ANQGSEA. The V gene end was trimmed by 6 bases and the J gene end by 7 bases; junction bases not matched to a gene: 9. The DNA for the CDR3 is TGCAGCGTCATGGGAGGGACAGGGGAGAATGAGCAGTTCTTC. Translating gives CSVMGGTGENEQFF.

This rearrangement joins TRBV5-1 to TRBJ2-4, with D hard to call. V lost 0 bases and J 6 bases, leaving 13 bases between the germline ends. CDR1 SGHRS and CDR2 YFSETQ come from the germline V gene. The CDR3 runs to 15 residues. The CDR3 here is CASSLEPSGSNIQYF. The CDR3 coding sequence is TGCGCCAGCAGCTTGGAACCTTCGGGCTCAAACATTCAGTACTTC.

CDR3 bases: TGTGCCAGCAGCTTAGTGCCCGAAGCCCCTCACGAGCAGTACTTC. It yields the protein CASSLVPEAPHEQYF. V and J are TRBV7-2 and TRBJ2-7; D not resolved. V lost 1 base and J lost 5, with 15 bases in between. Germline V gene data show CDR1 as SGHTA and CDR2 as FQGNSA. The CDR3 is made up of 15 amino acids. The full variable domain, its missing parts supplied by reference TRBV7-2 and TRBJ2-7, is GAGVSQSPSNKVTEKGKDVELRCDPISGHTALYWYRQSLGQGLEFLIYFQGNSAPDKSGLPSDRFSAERTGGSVSTLTIQRTQQEDSAVYLCASSLVPEAPHEQYFGPGTRLTVT.

The rearrangement joins TRBV19 to TRBJ2-3; the match to TRBD1 covers 8 bases. The CDR3 sequence is 14 residues long. V trimming: 7 bases; J trimming: 6 bases; junction bases outside the gene matches: 9. Germline V gene data show CDR1 as LNHDA and CDR2 as SQIVND (reference sequence). The CDR3 sequence is CASMESHRGDTQYF. For the CDR3, the DNA is TGTGCCAGTATGGAGTCCCACAGGGGGGATACGCAGTATTTT. The full variable domain, completed using reference TRBV19 and TRBJ2-3, is DGGITQSPKYLFRKEGQNVTLSCEQNLNHDAMYWYRQDPGQGLRLIYYSQIVNDFQKGDIAEGYSVSREKKESFPLTVTSAQKNPTAFYLCASMESHRGDTQYFGPGTRLTVL.

The chain employs TRBV19 and TRBJ1-2; D gene ambiguous. Germline V CDR1 and CDR2: LNHDA, SQIVND (reference sequence). The CDR3 covers 15 residues. Trimming cost V 7 bases and J 2 bases, with 17 bases left between them. The CDR3 DNA sequence: TGTGCCAGTACTCCCGGAGGTTACCCCAACTATGGCTACACCTTC. Its protein product is CASTPGGYPNYGYTF.

By sample share, this clone is medium-sized. CDR3 protein: CASSFAGNTEAFF. The CDR3 DNA reads TGTGCCAGCAGCTTCGCCGGGAACACTGAAGCTTTCTTT. V gene TRBV11-3 combines with J gene TRBJ1-1; no clear D gene. From germline, CDR1 is SGHNT and CDR2 YENEEA. V was shortened by 3 bases and J by 1 base, with 6 bases between the two germline ends. The CDR3 length is 13 residues.

The V and J genes are TRBV5-4 and TRBJ2-7; D unresolved. Germline CDR1 SGHNT, CDR2 YYREEE (reference sequence). Trimming stripped 3 bases from V and 4 bases from J, with 14 bases between. This CDR3 is built from 14 residues. CDR3 sequence: CASSSHTVKYEQYF. The CDR3 nucleotides are TGTGCCAGCAGCTCCCATACGGTCAAGTACGAGCAGTACTTC.

The chain combines TRBV4-1 with TRBJ2-1; D perhaps matches TRBD1 (6 bases). V lost 4 bases and J 1 base, leaving 11 bases between the germline ends. The CDR3 is 15 amino acids. Germline CDR1 MGHRA, CDR2 YSYEKL. CDR3 nucleotide sequence: TGCGCCAGCAGCCGCTCTCAGGGGTCCTACAATGAGCAGTTCTTC. Translating it yields CASSRSQGSYNEQFF.

This chain joins TRBV6-1 and TRBJ2-7; D possibly corresponds to TRBD1 (6 bases). Trimming stripped 1 base from V and 3 bases from J, with 13 bases between. The CDR3 is made up of 15 amino acids. Germline CDR1 is MNHNS and CDR2 is SASEGT. CDR3 sequence (DNA): TGTGCCAGCAGTGAAGGTTGGGGGCTTGACTACGAGCAGTACTTC. Amino acid sequence: CASSEGWGLDYEQYF.

V gene TRBV7-9 combines with J gene TRBJ1-1; D uncertain. Germline CDR1 and CDR2: SEHNR and FQNEAQ (reference sequence). Trimming removed 11 bases at V and 0 bases at J, with 7 bases between. CDR3 length: 11 residues. The CDR3 DNA follows: TGTGCCGTCAGGATGAACACTGAAGCTTTCTTT. Its translation is CAVRMNTEAFF. Supplemented by reference TRBV7-9 and TRBJ1-1, the full variable domain reads DTGVSQNPRHKITKRGQNVTFRCDPISEHNRLYWYRQTLGQGPEFLTYFQNEAQLEKSRLLSDRFSAERPKGSFSTLEIQRTEQGDSAMYLCAVRMNTEAFFGQGTRLTVV.

This clone occurred once. V gene TRBV28 combines with J gene TRBJ2-3; maybe TRBD1 (5 bases). Germline CDR1 reads MDHEN; CDR2 reads SYDVKM. V was cut by 3 bases and J by 2 bases, with 9 bases left in between. This CDR3 spans 14 amino acids. CDR3: CASSLIGDTDTQYF. CDR3 DNA: TGTGCCAGCAGTTTGATAGGGGACACAGATACGCAGTATTTT.

V usage is TRBV13 and J usage is TRBJ1-3; tentative D call: TRBD1 (6 bases). The V gene's germline CDR1 is PRHDT and CDR2 FYEKMQ (reference sequence). The CDR3 covers 15 residues. V gave up 4 bases and J gave up 5 bases, with 15 bases separating them. This CDR3 is CASSSLKGGRNTIYF. The CDR3, as DNA: TGTGCCAGCAGCTCCCTTAAGGGGGGGAGAAACACCATATATTTT.

This chain links TRBV7-9 with TRBJ2-1, with 13 bases fitting TRBD2. CDR1 and CDR2 from the germline V gene are SEHNR and FQNEAQ (reference sequence). V gave up 3 bases and J gave up 8 bases; unmatched junction bases: 7. This CDR3 is 16 amino acids long. The CDR3 sequence is CASSLAIGLAGDEQFF. CDR3 DNA sequence: TGTGCCAGCAGCTTGGCCATAGGACTAGCGGGGGATGAGCAGTTCTTC.

This clone was counted a single time. The rearrangement joins TRBV19 to TRBJ2-7, with a weak D call TRBD2 (5 bases). Germline V gene sequence: CDR1 LNHDA, CDR2 SQIVND (reference sequence). Trimming shortened V by 2 bases and J by 2 bases, and 10 bases separated the two germline ends. The CDR3 has 14 amino acids. This chain's CDR3 is CASSITLAAYEQYF. CDR3 bases: TGTGCCAGTAGTATAACCCTAGCTGCCTACGAGCAGTACTTC.